What follows is one T cell receptor (beta chain) and its context. The sample is drawn from a study of blood T cell repertoires in COVID-19. At the level of the study: Nucleic acid was either cDNA or gDNA, and it came from T cells, B-cell-depleted T cells, or PBMCs.

CDR3 length: 8 amino acids. Germline V gene data show CDR1 as LNHDA and CDR2 as SQIVND (reference sequence). The germline V and J ends were trimmed by 6 bases and 8 bases, with 2 bases remaining between them. Original analysis: Estimation of nucleated cell counts was performed using reference gene primer amplification. Assay: immunoSEQ multiplex PCR; the TCRdb copy retains only in-frame clones and omits some. V, J and clone size reflect that table, while D and trimming were determined from the DNA. The table shows some 360,000 clones, with 87% occurring only once. The TCR sequence derives from a woman aged 55-70 years with COVID-19, enrolled during active disease. The sample was peripheral blood. The chain carries TRBV19 and TRBJ2-7; no clear D gene. In DNA, the CDR3 is TGTGCCAGTAGCAAGCAGTACTTC. Residues: CASSKQYF.